The source of this T cell receptor beta chain is a study of blood T cell repertoires in COVID-19. In the study overall: The United States, Italy and Spain provided the acute and convalescent COVID-19 samples. PBMCs, B-cell-depleted T cells, or T cells were the source of the cDNA or gDNA that made up the material.

CDR1 and CDR2 from the germline V gene are SGHDT and YYEEEE. V dropped 1 base and J dropped 3 bases, with 14 bases sitting between them. This CDR3 spans 16 amino acids. As originally analysed: Estimation of nucleated cell counts relied on the amplification of reference gene primers. Here immunoSEQ multiplex PCR was the method, and the copy in TCRdb shows in-frame clones only, minus some. That table gives V, J and clone size, and the DNA gave D and trimming. The table has more than 250,000 clones, approximately 85% seen once; the top ten hold more than 4.5%. The J gene is TRBJ2-1, the V gene TRBV5-6, with TRBD2 as a possible D gene (5 bases). Source material: peripheral blood. The TCR sequence derives from a man between 50 and 59 years old with active or convalescent COVID-19. For the CDR3, the DNA is TGTGCCAGCAGCTTGAATTTGCTAGCCCGCTACAATGAGCAGTTCTTC. Amino acids: CASSLNLLARYNEQFF. The complete variable domain, with remaining parts taken from reference TRBV5-6 and TRBJ2-1, reads DAGVTQSPTHLIKTRGQQVTLRCSPKSGHDTVSWYQQALGQGPQFIFQYYEEEERQRGNFPDRFSGHQFPNYSSELNVNALLLGDSALYLCASSLNLLARYNEQFFGPGTRLTVL.